Below are 10 T cell receptor beta chains sequenced from a single sample in a study of T cell changes during pregnancy in multiple sclerosis. Clones were read by immunoSEQ multiplex PCR, and TCRdb kept only the in-frame ones, dropping some. The table records 70,000 to 85,000 clones, roughly nine tenths of them present only once. The specimen comprised peripheral blood, sampled before pregnancy. All receptors derive from a female donor with multiple sclerosis, enrolled in a pregnancy study.

V is TRBV30 and J is TRBJ2-7; a weak D match, TRBD2 (5 bases). CDR1 is GTSNPN and CDR2 is SVGIG in the germline V gene (reference sequence). CDR3 size: 13 residues. V was trimmed by 0 bases and J by 7 bases, leaving 13 bases between them. The CDR3 sequence: CAWSVLPSGEQYF. CDR3 DNA sequence: TGTGCCTGGAGTGTTTTACCTTCGGGGGAGCAGTACTTC.

The genes are TRBV20-1 and TRBJ2-7; D is uncertain. Trimming cost V 6 bases and J 5 bases, with 11 bases left between them. Germline V gene lookup returns CDR1 DFQATT and CDR2 SNEGSKA (reference sequence). The CDR3 is made up of 11 amino acids. The CDR3 sequence is CSAKVVHEQYF. DNA for the CDR3: TGCAGTGCCAAAGTAGTCCACGAGCAGTACTTC.

The CDR3 nucleotides are TGTGCCAGCAGAGAACAGGGGATTCATTCACCCCTCCACTTT. It codes for CASREQGIHSPLHF. The chain combines TRBV6-5 with TRBJ1-6, with 7 bases aligning to TRBD1. The CDR3 totals 14 residues. Germline loops: CDR1 MNHEY, CDR2 SVGAGI. V gave up 6 bases and J gave up 8 bases; unmatched junction bases: 7.

The rearrangement links TRBV19 to TRBJ1-4, with D hard to call. Trimming left V 0 bases short and J 8 bases short, with 4 bases between. Germline CDR1 is LNHDA and CDR2 is SQIVND (reference sequence). This CDR3 spans 12 amino acids. CDR3 loop: CASSIEAEKLFF. The CDR3 nucleotides are TGTGCCAGTAGTATAGAAGCCGAAAAACTGTTTTTT.

This sequence joins TRBV5-6 and TRBJ2-7, with 10 bases identical to TRBD1. There are 15 residues in the CDR3. J lost 3 bases, V lost 4 bases, and 7 bases had no gene match. Germline CDR1 is SGHDT and CDR2 is YYEEEE. The CDR3 sequence is CASSRLGTGDYEQYF. The CDR3 DNA follows: TGTGCCAGCAGCCGGCTCGGGACAGGGGACTACGAGCAGTACTTC.

The chain links TRBV6-5 to TRBJ1-6; no firm D call. V lost 4 bases, J lost 7 bases, and 14 bases lay in between. CDR3 length: 15 amino acids. Germline CDR1 and CDR2: MNHEY and SVGAGI. In DNA form, the CDR3 reads TGTGCCAGCAGTTCCACGCCGGAGACGAATTCACCCCTCCACTTT. This sequence encodes CASSSTPETNSPLHF.

The chain uses TRBV5-8 and TRBJ1-6; 9 bases are shared with TRBD1. This CDR3 has 18 amino acids. J gave up 2 bases and V 4 bases, and 10 bases lay outside the gene matches. CDR1 SGHTS and CDR2 YDEGEE come from the germline V gene. The CDR3 sequence is CASSRPWTGATYNSPLHF. The CDR3 DNA reads TGTGCCAGCAGCCGCCCCTGGACAGGGGCAACCTATAATTCACCCCTCCACTTT.

V usage is TRBV2 and J usage is TRBJ2-5, with D unresolved. The CDR3 loop spans 15 amino acids. The germline V and J ends were trimmed by 10 bases and 5 bases, with 23 bases remaining between them. The germline V gene has CDR1 SNHLY and CDR2 FYNNEI. The CDR3 loop reads CATLPTETLTETQYF. For the CDR3, the DNA is TGTGCCACCCTGCCCACCGAAACCTTGACTGAGACCCAGTACTTC. The entire variable domain, with the rest obtained from reference TRBV2 and TRBJ2-5, is as follows: EPEVTQTPSHQVTQMGQEVILRCVPISNHLYFYWYRQILGQKVEFLVSFYNNEISEKSEIFDDQFSVERPDGSNFTLKIRSTKLEDSAMYFCATLPTETLTETQYFGPGTRLLVL.

V gene TRBV7-9 combines with J gene TRBJ2-7; D may be TRBD1 (6 bases). V was shortened by 1 base and J by 0 bases, with 7 bases between the two germline ends. Germline CDR1 SEHNR, CDR2 FQNEAQ (reference sequence). CDR3 length: 14 residues. CDR3 region: CASSLGTVSYEQYF. CDR3 DNA: TGTGCCAGCAGCTTAGGGACAGTCTCCTACGAGCAGTACTTC.

V is TRBV29-1 and J is TRBJ1-3; D gene uncertain. The CDR3 extends over 17 amino acids. V lost 5 bases, J lost 0 bases, and 20 bases lay in between. Germline V CDR1 and CDR2: SQVTM, ANQGSEA. CDR3 protein: CSVRTTHSGSSGNTIYF. In DNA form, the CDR3 reads TGCAGCGTTCGGACCACGCACAGCGGGAGCTCTGGAAACACCATATATTTT.